The 8 T cell receptor beta chains presented below share a single source sample, sequenced in a study of tumor-infiltrating lymphocytes in primary liver carcinoma (dated by TCRdb to 2017 to 2019). Total RNA and DNA were co-extracted without cell sorting from around 20-30 mg of bulk tissue using the AllPrep DNA/RNA mini kit. The sequencer listed for this sample is Illumina HiSeq 2500. Using a constant-region primer and ProtoScript II reverse transcriptase, TCRbeta-specific cDNA was reverse-transcribed from 500 to 650 ng total RNA. TCRbeta libraries were built with three nested multiplex PCR rounds, a slightly modified ARM-PCR procedure. Each of the first two PCR rounds ran for approximately 10 cycles using multiplex TRBV1-TRBV30 forward primers together with a Cbeta reverse primer. The public reads were reprocessed in TCRdb via fastp at Q25 and MiXCR, keeping in-frame beta chains. Here each entry gathers all rows of one CDR3 protein and keeps the most common genes and DNA. The sample profile shows fewer than 150,000 distinct CDR3 sequences; about 59% of them were found once. The ten largest clones represent approximately 9.9% of the sample.

Sequencing was performed on liver tumor tissue from sampling region 1. Sample cell subset or site, as interpreted from the label and publication: tumor region T1, superior pole. Receptors were obtained from a woman in her sixties or seventies with primary liver carcinoma and hepatitis B virus infection.

This clonotype was observed a single time. At one end, the junction sequence differs from germline, possibly due to a read error. The chain has TRBV29-1 and TRBJ1-5, with D perhaps matching TRBD1 (5 bases). Germline CDR1 SQVTM, CDR2 ANQGSEA. The CDR3 covers 12 residues. CDR3 sequence: CNVGTTSQPKHF. The CDR3 nucleotides read TGCAACGTTGGGACCACTTCTCAGCCCAAGCATTTT.

This CDR3 reads CASRARAGNSPLHF. The CDR3 DNA reads TGTGCCAGCAGAGCCAGAGCGGGGAATTCACCCCTCCACTTT. The chain combines TRBV27 with TRBJ1-6; D call uncertain. Trimming stripped 6 bases from V and 7 bases from J, with 13 bases between. The CDR3 consists of 14 residues. The germline CDR1 and CDR2 sequences are MNHEY and SMNVEV (reference sequence).

Note on this clonotype: One end of the junction varies from germline; a read error may be responsible. The chain employs TRBV11-1 and TRBJ2-5, with 10 bases that match TRBD2. The CDR3 consists of 18 residues. The germline V gene has CDR1 SGHAT and CDR2 FQDESV (reference sequence). CDR3 sequence (DNA): TGTGCCAGCAGCCACGGTAGAGCGGGAGGGACAACCACAGAGACCCGGTACTTC. Translated, it gives CASSHGRAGGTTTETRYF. The full variable domain, its missing parts supplied by reference TRBV11-1 and TRBJ2-5, is EAEVAQSPRYKITEKSQAVAFWCDPISGHATLYWYRQILGQGPELLVQFQDESVVDDSQLPKDRFSAERLKGVDSTLKIQPAELGDSAMYLCASSHGRAGGTTTETRYFGPGTRLLVL.

Concerning this clonotype itself: A much larger clonotype is one base distant, so this may be a read error. The rearrangement joins TRBV7-9 to TRBJ2-7, with D possibly being TRBD1 or TRBD2 (5 bases each). Trimming removed 5 bases from V and 4 bases from J, with 15 bases in between. In germline, CDR1 is SEHNR, CDR2 FQNEAQ (reference sequence). This CDR3 is built from 14 residues. The CDR3 sequence: CASSATGAGYEQYF. The DNA of the CDR3 is TGTGCCAGCAGCGCTACCGGGGCAGGTTACGAGCAGTACTTC.

A remark on this clonotype: One junction end does not reproduce the germline sequence, and a read error may be involved. The V gene is TRBV28, the J gene TRBJ2-7, with 12 nucleotides matching TRBD2. This CDR3 has 17 residues. From germline, CDR1 is MDHEN and CDR2 SYDVKM. CDR3 protein: CVSSLRGLAGFSYEQYF. DNA for the CDR3: TGTGTCAGCAGTCTACGGGGACTAGCGGGTTTCTCCTACGAGCAGTACTTC.

Note on this clonotype: Possible read error: a much larger clone is one base away. The gene calls are TRBV6-1 and TRBJ2-6; 8 nucleotides align to TRBD1. The germline CDR1 and CDR2 sequences are MNHNS and SASEGT. The CDR3 runs to 16 residues. CDR3 in DNA: TGTGCCAGCAGTGTATCGACAGGGGCTGGGGCCAACGCCCTGACTTTC. Translating it yields CASSVSTGAGANALTF.

Comments on this clonotype: With a much larger clone just one base away, this may be a read error. This chain connects TRBV11-1 to TRBJ1-4, with D maybe TRBD1 (6 bases). The germline V gene encodes CDR1 SGHAT and CDR2 FQDESV (reference sequence). The CDR3 length is 15 residues. The CDR3 reads CASILLQGANEKLVF. The CDR3 DNA follows: TGTGCCAGCATCTTACTACAGGGAGCTAATGAAAAACTGGTTTTT.

With respect to this clonotype: Germline and junction disagree at one end, which may indicate a read error. The chain carries TRBV6-5 and TRBJ2-5; no reliable D call. Germline V gene data show CDR1 as MNHEY and CDR2 as SVGAGI. The CDR3 sequence is 15 residues long. The CDR3 protein is CASSPMRYNGEIQYF. In nucleotides, the CDR3 is TGTGCCAGCAGTCCCATGAGGTACAATGGAGAGATCCAGTATTTC.